Listed below are T cell receptor beta chains from one sample, sequenced in a study of T cells in Graves' hyperthyroidism and ophthalmopathy. A single record per CDR3 protein comes from TCRdb applying MiXCR to the multiplex PCR reads. The sample contains approximately 620,000 distinct CDR3 sequences, around 16% of which appear only once. Sequencing input: blood. The receptors stem from a woman aged 40 to 50 with Graves' ophthalmopathy. Each CDR3 is given with its conserved first and last residue. Fields, in order: clone size, J gene, D gene, V gene, CDR3 protein, CDR3 DNA. The D gene is left open where the match is weak. Clone size is not always given. Where it is, it says once, few, many or a class for expanded clones.

many TRBJ1-1 TRBD1 TRBV2 CASRRQGTGAEAFF TGTGCCAGCAGGAGACAGGGAACGGGCGCTGAAGCTTTCTTT
- TRBJ1-2 - TRBV7-9 CASSLGLTYGYTF TGTGCCAGCAGCTTGGGTCTCACCTATGGCTACACCTTC
many TRBJ2-5 - TRBV5-1 CASSVSTGMQETQYF TGCGCCAGCAGCGTATCTACAGGGATGCAAGAGACCCAGTACTTC
many TRBJ1-1 - TRBV19 CASSIESPPRGTEAFF TGTGCCAGTAGTATAGAGTCCCCCCCCCGGGGGACTGAAGCTTTCTTT
few TRBJ2-1 TRBD2 TRBV28 CASGLAGTYNEQFF TGTGCCAGCGGGCTAGCGGGAACCTACAATGAGCAGTTCTTC
many TRBJ2-5 TRBD2 TRBV6-5 CASSYRWEGLSSLQETQYF TGTGCCAGCAGTTACAGGTGGGAGGGCCTCTCCTCCCTTCAAGAGACCCAGTACTTC
once TRBJ1-1 - TRBV7-3 CASSHHGDMNTEAFF TGCGCCAGCAGCCACCATGGTGACATGAACACTGAAGCTTTCTTT
many TRBJ2-5 - TRBV20-1 CSEGKQETQYF TGCAGTGAGGGTAAACAAGAGACCCAGTACTTC
- TRBJ1-5 TRBD1 TRBV20-1 CSARRDRGYQPQHF TGCAGTGCTAGGAGGGACAGGGGCTATCAGCCCCAGCATTTT
many TRBJ2-5 - TRBV2 CASSVIGKETQYF TGTGCCAGCAGTGTCATCGGGAAAGAGACCCAGTACTTC
many TRBJ2-1 - TRBV18 CASSPTGNNEQFF TGTGCCAGCTCACCAACGGGGAACAATGAGCAGTTCTTC
many TRBJ2-1 TRBD2 TRBV2 CASRARLAGEEQFF TGTGCCAGCAGGGCCAGACTAGCGGGGGAGGAGCAGTTCTTC
- TRBJ1-5 - TRBV6-4 CASSGLWGSNQPQHF TGTGCCAGCAGTGGTCTCTGGGGTAGCAATCAGCCCCAGCATTTT
few TRBJ2-1 TRBD2 TRBV5-1 CASTAGDSSYNEQFF TGCGCCAGCACAGCGGGGGATAGCTCCTACAATGAGCAGTTCTTC
many TRBJ2-5 - TRBV11-3 CASSSRGSPTQYF TGTGCCAGCAGTTCCCGGGGGAGCCCGACCCAGTACTTC
many TRBJ1-6 - TRBV12-3/TRBV12-4 CASSNGGHSPLHF TGTGCCAGCAGTAACGGGGGACATTCACCCCTCCACTTT
many TRBJ2-7 - TRBV7-9 CASSSTDTALPYEQYF TGTGCCAGCAGCTCAACTGACACCGCGTTACCCTACGAGCAGTACTTC
many TRBJ2-5 TRBD1 TRBV18 CASSDTTGQGLETQYF TGTGCCAGCTCCGATACAACCGGACAGGGCTTGGAGACCCAGTACTTC
few TRBJ2-3 - TRBV10-1 CASSEIMSGAGTDTQYF TGCGCCAGCAGTGAAATTATGTCAGGGGCCGGCACAGATACGCAGTATTTT
few TRBJ2-1 TRBD2 TRBV27 CASSLHLAGAGNEQFF TGTGCCAGCAGTCTGCATCTAGCGGGAGCCGGCAATGAGCAGTTCTTC
- TRBJ1-4 - TRBV18 CASSGGIGEKLFF TGTGCCAGCTCTGGGGGGATTGGCGAAAAACTGTTTTTT
few TRBJ2-5 - TRBV20-1 CSALYKGRDRTQYF TGCAGTGCTCTGTATAAGGGGCGGGATCGGACCCAGTACTTC
- TRBJ2-1 TRBD1 TRBV11-2 CASRSGTGVHNEQFF TGTGCCAGCAGATCCGGGACAGGGGTCCACAATGAGCAGTTCTTC
- TRBJ2-7 - TRBV20-1 CSADSYNMAYEQYF TGCAGTGCTGACTCCTATAACATGGCCTACGAGCAGTACTTC
few TRBJ2-5 - TRBV15 CATSRAGNSEETQYF TGTGCCACCAGCCGCGCCGGGAACTCCGAAGAGACCCAGTACTTC
- TRBJ2-5 TRBD1 TRBV29-1 CSVAADRGSETQYF TGCAGCGTTGCGGCCGACAGGGGGAGTGAGACCCAGTACTTC
few TRBJ1-1 - TRBV6-1 CAAGHSNTEAFF TGTGCCGCGGGACATTCGAACACTGAAGCTTTCTTT
many TRBJ2-5 - TRBV6-2/TRBV6-3 CASSLSSGLQETQYF TGTGCCAGCAGTTTGAGTTCGGGGCTCCAAGAGACCCAGTACTTC
- TRBJ2-2 TRBD1 TRBV9 CASSSRTGGPGELFF TGTGCCAGCAGCTCGCGGACAGGGGGGCCCGGGGAGCTGTTTTTT
many TRBJ1-1 - TRBV27 CASSLGQRMGEAFF TGTGCCAGCAGTCTCGGACAGAGGATGGGTGAAGCTTTCTTT
many TRBJ2-7 - TRBV20-1 CSARDLGTYEQYF TGCAGTGCTAGAGATCTCGGAACCTACGAGCAGTACTTC
many TRBJ1-5 - TRBV27 CASGYTSNQPQHF TGTGCCAGCGGATACACGAGCAATCAGCCCCAGCATTTT
few TRBJ2-5 - TRBV20-1 CSANLDRQETQYF TGCAGTGCTAATCTTGACAGGCAAGAGACCCAGTACTTC
- TRBJ1-4 - TRBV15 CATSRAWGGSTNEKLFF TGTGCCACCAGCAGAGCCTGGGGGGGGTCAACTAATGAAAAACTGTTTTTT
many TRBJ1-5 - TRBV20-1 CSASRAYQPQHF TGCAGTGCGAGTAGGGCCTATCAGCCCCAGCATTTT
medium-sized TRBJ2-1 - TRBV28 CASSLFPSSYNEQFF TGTGCCAGTTCGTTGTTTCCGAGCTCCTACAATGAGCAGTTCTTC
many TRBJ1-6 TRBD1 TRBV7-9 CASSSRARTGGDSPLHF TGTGCCAGCAGCTCGAGGGCAAGGACAGGGGGCGATTCACCCCTCCACTTT
few TRBJ2-3 - TRBV7-9 CASTGITDTQYF TGTGCCAGCACTGGCATCACAGATACGCAGTATTTT
- TRBJ2-7 - TRBV6-1 CASSESTSSHEQYF TGTGCCAGCAGTGAGAGTACTAGTTCCCACGAGCAGTACTTC
few TRBJ1-1 - TRBV2 CASPRQMNTEAFF TGTGCCAGCCCCCGACAGATGAACACTGAAGCTTTCTTT
many TRBJ2-7 - TRBV6-1 CASSEARGPREQYF TGTGCCAGCAGTGAAGCTCGGGGGCCTCGCGAGCAGTACTTC
- TRBJ2-2 - TRBV5-1 CASSLVPSPGITGELFF TGCGCCAGCAGCTTGGTCCCCAGCCCCGGTATCACCGGGGAGCTGTTTTTT
- TRBJ2-2 TRBD2 TRBV6-2/TRBV6-3 CASSPSGRGGELFF TGTGCCAGCAGTCCCTCAGGGAGGGGCGGGGAGCTGTTTTTT
- TRBJ1-6 TRBD1 TRBV27 CASSPTPPGQGVSPLHF TGTGCCAGCAGCCCTACCCCCCCGGGACAGGGTGTGTCACCCCTCCACTTT
many TRBJ2-7 - TRBV7-9 CASSPRERENEQYF TGTGCCAGCAGCCCTCGGGAGAGGGAAAACGAGCAGTACTTC
few TRBJ2-4 - TRBV12-3/TRBV12-4 CASSLRGSDIQYF TGTGCCAGCAGTTTACGAGGTTCCGACATTCAGTACTTC
few TRBJ1-1 - TRBV15 CATSSIVGNTEAFF TGTGCCACCAGCAGTATTGTCGGCAACACTGAAGCTTTCTTT
few TRBJ2-7 - TRBV27 CASAWGRGTYEQYF TGTGCCAGTGCTTGGGGGCGCGGAACCTACGAGCAGTACTTC
many TRBJ2-3 - TRBV7-6 CASSLMSGTDTQYF TGTGCCAGCAGCTTAATGTCGGGCACAGATACGCAGTATTTT
many TRBJ2-7 - TRBV11-2 CASSQRPGQGYEQYF TGTGCCAGCAGCCAGCGACCGGGTCAAGGCTACGAGCAGTACTTC
few TRBJ2-5 - TRBV19 CASSILGRETQYF TGTGCCAGTAGTATTTTGGGACGGGAGACCCAGTACTTC
many TRBJ2-7 - TRBV7-8 CASSPRKAGMGLKYEQYF TGTGCCAGCAGCCCCCGGAAGGCGGGGATGGGGTTGAAGTACGAGCAGTACTTC
many TRBJ2-7 TRBD1 TRBV5-1 CASSSSPGTGSEQYF TGCGCCAGCAGCTCAAGTCCCGGGACAGGGTCCGAGCAGTACTTC
few TRBJ1-6 - TRBV27 CASEGEEGNSPLHF TGTGCCAGCGAGGGGGAAGAAGGTAATTCACCCCTCCACTTT
- TRBJ1-4 - TRBV28 CASSIDQAATNEKLFF TGTGCCAGCAGTATAGACCAGGCTGCAACTAATGAAAAACTGTTTTTT
many TRBJ2-3 - TRBV29-1 CSVRRGFEGPDTQYF TGCAGCGTTCGAAGGGGGTTCGAGGGCCCAGATACGCAGTATTTT
- TRBJ2-7 - TRBV2 CASSPEGRAYEQYF TGTGCCAGCAGCCCAGAGGGTAGAGCCTACGAGCAGTACTTC